This T cell receptor beta chain was recovered during a study of OX40 agonist ivuxolimab in advanced cancers. Study conclusions and caveats: Average numbers of expanded clones were greater in CD8+ T cells than in CD4+.

Of note for this clone: Its matching antigen is unknown.

V shed 3 bases and J 5 bases; nucleotides not matched to a gene: 8. This CDR3 spans 14 amino acids. Germline V gives CDR1 SGHRS, CDR2 YFSETQ. Measured with immunoSEQ multiplex PCR; TCRdb has only the in-frame clones, and not every one. The repertoire consists of about 57,000 clones, with 80% to 90% occurring once and the leading ten covering 0.37%. This receptor was identified in an adult with an advanced solid tumor such as melanoma, head and neck, liver or kidney cancer. The V gene is TRBV5-1, the J gene TRBJ2-7; the match to TRBD1 covers 7 bases. Sequencing used CD4+ or CD8+ T cells sorted from blood, obtained in a trial of the OX40 agonist ivuxolimab. CDR3 sequence reads: CASSSDRAPNEQYF. For the CDR3, the DNA is TGCGCCAGCAGCTCCGACAGGGCCCCCAACGAGCAGTACTTC.